The 2 T cell receptor beta chains presented below share a single source sample, sequenced in a study of cytomegalovirus exposure and HLA in healthy donors. It was with 60 Vbeta and 13 Jbeta primers that the PCR ran. Measured with immunoSEQ multiplex PCR; TCRdb has only the in-frame clones, and not every one. In the table there are under 200,000 clones, around 83% of which are singletons. The sample comprised PBMCs. The source is a man aged 30-40 years in good health and CMV-seropositive.

This clone turned up a few times. The chain employs TRBV4-3 and TRBJ1-4, with 9 bases identical to TRBD1. The germline gives CDR1 LGHNA, CDR2 YSLEER. The CDR3 length is 16 residues. V lost 0 bases, J lost 5 bases, and 4 bases stayed unmatched. CDR3 protein: CASSQDRGTGNEKLFF. CDR3 sequence (DNA): TGCGCCAGCAGCCAAGATAGAGGGACAGGGAATGAAAAACTGTTTTTT.

The V gene is TRBV7-6, the J gene TRBJ1-1, with D possibly TRBD1 on 5 matching bases. The germline V gene encodes CDR1 SGHVS and CDR2 FNYEAQ. The CDR3 spans 13 residues. Trimming took off 8 bases at V and 1 base at J, with 11 bases between the two ends. The CDR3 protein is CASGRGWNTEAFF. DNA of the CDR3: TGTGCCAGCGGGAGGGGATGGAACACTGAAGCTTTCTTT.